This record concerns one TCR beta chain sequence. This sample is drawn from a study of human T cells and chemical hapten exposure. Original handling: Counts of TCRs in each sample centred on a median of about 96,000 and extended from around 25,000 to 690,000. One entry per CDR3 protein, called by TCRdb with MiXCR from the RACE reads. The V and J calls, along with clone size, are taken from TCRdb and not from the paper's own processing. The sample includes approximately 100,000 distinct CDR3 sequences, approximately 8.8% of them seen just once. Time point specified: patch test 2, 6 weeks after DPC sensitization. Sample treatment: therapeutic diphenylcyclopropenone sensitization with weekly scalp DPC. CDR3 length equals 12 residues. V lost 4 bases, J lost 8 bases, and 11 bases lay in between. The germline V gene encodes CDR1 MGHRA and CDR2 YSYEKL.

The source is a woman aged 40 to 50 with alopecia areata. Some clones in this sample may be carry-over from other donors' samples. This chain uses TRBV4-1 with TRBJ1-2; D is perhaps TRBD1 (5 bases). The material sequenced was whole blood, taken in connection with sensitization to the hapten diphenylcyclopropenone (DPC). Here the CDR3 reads CASSLGRGGYTF. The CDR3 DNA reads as TGCGCCAGCAGCCTGGGACGGGGAGGCTACACCTTC.